Included here is one TCR beta chain sequence, with context. Its antigen is as yet unknown. This sample was included in a study of cytomegalovirus exposure and HLA in healthy donors. Study results and limitations: A later analysis reportedly found that, within productive TCRs, an Asian-associated ancestry cluster had fewer N-insertions than the mean observed across the roughly 700 donors.

Researchers ran the PCR with 60 Vbeta and 13 Jbeta primers. Libraries were prepared by immunoSEQ multiplex PCR; TCRdb keeps only in-frame clonotypes and omits some of them. The repertoire has 150,000 to 200,000 clones, roughly 80% of them found once; the top ten carry roughly 4%. In germline, CDR1 is SSHAT, CDR2 FNYEAQ (reference sequence). The CDR3 sequence is 15 residues long. The V segment lost 4 bases and the J segment 4 bases; nucleotides outside the gene matches: 1. This sequence was found in a man aged 45-60 years in good health and CMV-seropositive. Sequencing used PBMCs. The chain uses TRBV7-7 and TRBJ2-5, with TRBD2 matching over 15 bases. CDR3 coding DNA: TGTGCCAGCAGCTCGGGACTAGCGGGGGGAGAGACCCAGTACTTC. Translated, it gives CASSSGLAGGETQYF.